A selection of T cell receptor beta chains follows, all from one sample in a study of cytomegalovirus exposure and HLA in healthy donors. Clones were sequenced by immunoSEQ multiplex PCR, and TCRdb holds only the in-frame ones, with some missing. The sample yields approximately 90,000 clones, 63% seen once. Input material: PBMCs. The receptors come from a woman in her thirties in good health and CMV-seronegative. Both conserved end residues are part of each CDR3. The D gene is left open where the match is weak. Some rows have no size entry. The others give once, few or many, or a class for an expanded clone.

v_gene	abundance	d_gene	j_gene	CDR3nt	CDR3aa
TRBV11-2	-	TRBD2	TRBJ2-3	TGTGCCAGCAGCTACCGGGACTATAGCACAGATACGCAGTATTTT	CASSYRDYSTDTQYF
TRBV5-1	-	TRBD2	TRBJ2-7	TGCGCCAGCAGCTTGGGACTAGCGGGAAGAGGACCTTACGAGCAGTACTTC	CASSLGLAGRGPYEQYF
TRBV2	-	-	TRBJ2-5	TGTGCCAGCAGTGAAGAGACAGGTTCTACCCAGTACTTC	CASSEETGSTQYF
TRBV6-1	-	-	TRBJ1-5	TGTGCCAGCAGTGCTCAGGGGTTGAATCAGCCCCAGCATTTT	CASSAQGLNQPQHF
TRBV18	-	TRBD2	TRBJ2-5	TGTGCCAGCTCACCTTGGTCTAGCGGGGGTCAAGAGACCCAGTACTTC	CASSPWSSGGQETQYF
TRBV9	-	TRBD1	TRBJ2-1	TGTGCCAGCAGCCCTAGGTGGACAGGGGGCATCGATGAGCAGTTCTTC	CASSPRWTGGIDEQFF
TRBV28	-	-	TRBJ1-2	TGTGTGGCGGGGGACTATGGCTACACCTTC	CVAGDYGYTF
TRBV6-1	-	TRBD1	TRBJ1-5	TGTGCCAGCAACAACAGGGGGCGAAGAGTTCAGCCCCAGCATTTT	CASNNRGRRVQPQHF
TRBV5-1	-	TRBD1	TRBJ2-7	TGCGCCAGCAGCTCTACAGGGGTCTCCTACGAGCAGTACTTC	CASSSTGVSYEQYF
TRBV27	-	-	TRBJ2-2	TGTGCCAGCAGGAGTCCGACCGGGGAGCTGTTTTTT	CASRSPTGELFF
TRBV19	-	-	TRBJ1-2	TGTGCCAGTAGATTTGGGGGGGACTATGGCTACACCTTC	CASRFGGDYGYTF
TRBV10-3	-	TRBD2	TRBJ2-3	TGTGCCATCAGTGCGCTCTTAGCGGGGGGGCTTTCAGATACGCAGTATTTT	CAISALLAGGLSDTQYF
TRBV18	-	-	TRBJ2-7	TGTGCCAGCTCACCACTGAGCTCTAGGCGCCCGGGGTTCGAGCAGTACTTC	CASSPLSSRRPGFEQYF
TRBV30	once	TRBD1	TRBJ1-2	TGTGCCTGGAGTACGCCGGGACAGGGTGGCGATGGCTACACCTTC	CAWSTPGQGGDGYTF
TRBV7-2	-	TRBD2	TRBJ2-7	TGTGCCAGCAGCAACCTAGCGGGGGGGCCGAGCTCCTTC	CASSNLAGGPSSF
TRBV9	-	-	TRBJ2-3	TGTGCCAGCAGCAAGTCCGGGACTGGACTTACGGATACGCAGTATTTT	CASSKSGTGLTDTQYF
TRBV13	-	TRBD2	TRBJ2-5	TGTGCCAGCAGTCAAGCGGGGGTGGCCGAGACCCAGTACTTC	CASSQAGVAETQYF
TRBV27	-	-	TRBJ2-3	TGTGCCTCCGGAGCAGAAACAGATACGCAGTATTTT	CASGAETDTQYF
TRBV4-1	-	TRBD1	TRBJ1-4	TGCGCCAGCAGCCAAGAAGGGACAGCCTTTTTAATGAAAAAACTGTTTTTT	CASSQEGTAFLMKKLFF
TRBV4-2	-	-	TRBJ2-1	TGTGCCAGCAGCCAAGATCTACCGGGTAGGCAGTTCTTC	CASSQDLPGRQFF
TRBV28	-	-	TRBJ1-4	TGTGCCAGCAGACTGGGGGGAAAAAAACTGTTTTTT	CASRLGGKKLFF
TRBV19	-	-	TRBJ2-3	TGTGCCAGTAGTGCCGGGGATACGCAGTATTTT	CASSAGDTQYF
TRBV5-1	few	-	TRBJ1-6	TGCGCCAGCAGCGAAAGACAGCCCTTACTCACTAATTCACCCCTCCACTTT	CASSERQPLLTNSPLHF
TRBV7-6	-	-	TRBJ1-3	TGTGCCAGCAGCTTACTCCGTAGGAGCTCTGGAAACACCATATATTTT	CASSLLRRSSGNTIYF
TRBV9	-	TRBD1	TRBJ2-6	TGTGCCAGCAGCCCCGGACAGGGGCGCTCTGGGGCCAACGTCCTGACTTTC	CASSPGQGRSGANVLTF
TRBV6-5	-	-	TRBJ2-7	TGTGCCAGCAGTTATGGGCACCTCTCCTACGAGCAGTACTTC	CASSYGHLSYEQYF
TRBV7-2	-	-	TRBJ1-5	TGTGCCAGCAGCTCTTTTAGCAATCAGCCCCAGCATTTT	CASSSFSNQPQHF
TRBV28	-	TRBD2	TRBJ2-5	TGTGCCAGCATTCCGTCGGGGTCGGCGGGAGTCCGGGAGACCCAGTACTTC	CASIPSGSAGVRETQYF
TRBV6-1	-	TRBD1	TRBJ1-5	TGTGCCAGCAGTGTAGAGACAGGGACCAATCAGCCCCAGCATTTT	CASSVETGTNQPQHF
TRBV9	-	TRBD2	TRBJ2-2	TGTGCCAGCAGCGCTCCGACTAGCGGGAGAGGTACCGGGGAGCTGTTTTTT	CASSAPTSGRGTGELFF
TRBV9	-	-	TRBJ1-1	TGTGCCAGCAGCGTCATCGGGAACACTGAAGCTTTCTTT	CASSVIGNTEAFF